The source of this TCR beta chain is a study of PD-1 blockade in classical Hodgkin lymphoma (dated by TCRdb to about 2020). Describing the broader study: Nivolumab dosing was 3 mg/kg intravenously every 2 weeks, continuing until either disease progression or unacceptable toxicity. To define a peripheral blood immune signature of response to PD-1 blockade in classical Hodgkin lymphoma, the study combined TCR beta sequencing with CyTOF. The research as a whole found: Baseline diversity similar to that of newly diagnosed patients was observed in trial patients achieving complete response, whereas significantly lower diversity was observed in partial responders and progressors. Lower diversity was seen in patients whose nivolumab began less than 1 year after ASCT, and these patients were left out of later analyses so that immune reconstitution would not confound the results. Baseline TCR diversity was reported to be lower in newly diagnosed patients than in healthy donors and to be lower still in relapsed/refractory patients. A significant rise by C4D1 was seen in CD4+ but not CD8+ TCR diversity (p=0.0027 vs p=0.16), with the rise being most apparent in complete responders (p=0.02). The study was limited to a single clinical trial cohort, and causes of repertoire differences, possibly disease activity or prior therapy, remained undefined.

The table lists this clone with a few counts. The antigen it binds to is not known. No base quality values were provided; no much bigger clone lies one nucleotide off. Genomic DNA was isolated using the Qiagen DNeasy kit from unsorted PBMCs as well as from negatively selected CD4+ and CD8+ fractions. Using primers that anneal to V and J segments, immunoSEQ multiplex PCR amplified the TCR beta CDR3 regions. Amplification bias was minimized using a synthetic immune receptor repertoire, and residual bias was removed computationally after sequencing. In the authors' own workflow: Repertoire diversity was quantified as the Shannon entropy index using custom Python scripts. Unsorted, CD4+ and CD8+ repertoires were analyzed separately, except for combined analyses in which CD4+ and CD8+ sequences were merged in silico. A clone was considered expanded if an increase in frequency of at least 2-fold after treatment relative to C1D1 was found, and a pseudocount of 0.5 was applied to clones undetected at baseline. Clones with 0 or 1 copy at C1D1 were classified as singleton clones, and clones with 2 or more copies were classified as non-singleton clones. Clones expanded in unsorted samples were labelled as CD4+, CD8+ or unknown by matching protein sequences in sorted samples from the same patient. Wilcoxon tests on paired samples were used to test diversity changes from C1D1 to C4D1. The table comes from immuneACCESS by way of TCRdb, which keeps in-frame sequences with V and J called. Part of the clones is missing from these tables; in studies checked, under half for an unresolved V gene and the rest for unknown reasons. The D gene and trimming were derived from the DNA, and the V and J assignments and clone size from that table. Here the sample has tens of thousands of clones; around nine tenths occur a single time. The ten top clones hold under 3.5% of the sample.

The label giving this sample's time point can be read as: cycle 4 day 1 (C4D1), after more than 5 weeks of nivolumab. All trial patients had relapsed after autologous stem cell transplantation, with cohorts A, B and C differing in prior brentuximab vedotin exposure. A total of around 60 patients with relapsed/refractory classical Hodgkin lymphoma made up the trial cohort, and each patient's best overall response was complete response, partial response or progressive disease. In the multi-cohort phase II CheckMate 205 trial, trial patients received single-agent nivolumab. An independent review committee assessed best overall response using the 2007 International Working Group response criteria. PBMCs from the trial were collected at three points: immediately before nivolumab initiation (C1D1), and during therapy at cycle 2 day 1 and cycle 4 day 1. Peripheral blood was collected in 8 mL Vacutainer Cell Preparation Tubes, from which PBMCs were isolated by centrifugation and then cryopreserved.

The germline V gene sets CDR1 to MNHEY and CDR2 to SVGAGI. V loses 6 bases, J loses 9 bases, and the germline ends lie 12 bases apart. From its cysteine to its phenylalanine, the CDR3 spans 12 amino acids. Kept here is only the CDR3 DNA, which spans 36 bases and is read in frame from base 1. The sample in question was peripheral blood mononuclear cells (PBMCs), obtained before the fourth cycle of nivolumab. The sequence was obtained from a human donor with classical Hodgkin lymphoma. The chain was built from TRBV6-5 and TRBJ1-5; there is no confident call for the D gene. The nucleotides are TGTGCCAGCAGCCCTCGCGAGGGGCCCCAGCATTTT. Translated, this is CASSPREGPQHF.